What follows describes a single TCR beta chain. This sample was included in a study of blood T cell repertoires in COVID-19. Study details: Samples representing acute and convalescent COVID-19 were sourced from the United States, Italy and Spain. T cells, B-cell-depleted T cells, or PBMCs supplied cDNA or gDNA.

In the study's own analysis: Reference gene primer amplification yielded estimated nucleated cell counts. The repertoire was sequenced with immunoSEQ multiplex PCR; TCRdb's copy has only in-frame clones and lacks some. V, J and clone size were drawn from that table, and D and trimming were deduced from the DNA. Altogether 100,000 to 130,000 clones are present, approximately 88% being singletons, with the ten largest covering 2% to 2.5%. The germline V gene encodes CDR1 MDHEN and CDR2 SYDVKM. V shed 5 bases, J shed 6 bases, and the junction held 15 bases outside the gene matches. The CDR3 consists of 16 residues.

The rearrangement joins TRBV28 to TRBJ1-2; 7 bases map to TRBD1. Sequencing input: peripheral blood. The TCR was taken from a human donor in a cohort sampled during active COVID-19. The CDR3 here is CASSNSVGTVQHGYTF. The CDR3 DNA is TGTGCCAGCAGTAATAGCGTGGGGACAGTCCAACATGGCTACACCTTC.